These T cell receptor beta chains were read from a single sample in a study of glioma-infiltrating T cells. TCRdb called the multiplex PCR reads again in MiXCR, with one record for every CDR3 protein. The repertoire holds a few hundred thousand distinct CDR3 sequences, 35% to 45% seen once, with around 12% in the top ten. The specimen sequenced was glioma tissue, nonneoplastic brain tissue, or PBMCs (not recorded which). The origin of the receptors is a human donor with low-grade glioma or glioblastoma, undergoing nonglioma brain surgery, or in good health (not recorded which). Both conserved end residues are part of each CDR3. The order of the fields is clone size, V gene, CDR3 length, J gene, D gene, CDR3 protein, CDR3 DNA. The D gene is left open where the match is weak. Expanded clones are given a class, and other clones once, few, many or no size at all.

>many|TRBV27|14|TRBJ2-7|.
CASSLTGHNYEQYF
TGTGCCAGCAGCCTAACGGGACACAACTACGAGCAGTACTTC
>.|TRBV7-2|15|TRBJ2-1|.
CASSSVRVRNNEQFF
TGTGCCAGCAGCTCCGTGCGCGTGAGAAACAATGAGCAGTTCTTC
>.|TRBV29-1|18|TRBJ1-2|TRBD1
CSVEGWLGQGNPNYGYTF
TGCAGCGTTGAAGGATGGCTGGGACAGGGAAACCCCAACTATGGATACACCTTC
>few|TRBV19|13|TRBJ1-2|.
CASSIGADYGYTF
TGTGCCAGTAGTATTGGCGCCGACTATGGCTACACCTTC
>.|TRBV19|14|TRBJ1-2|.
CASSPTREGYGYTF
TGTGCCAGTAGCCCGACGCGGGAAGGCTATGGCTACACCTTC
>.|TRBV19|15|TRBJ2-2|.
CASSILARNHGELFF
TGTGCCAGTAGTATATTGGCTAGGAACCACGGGGAGCTGTTTTTT
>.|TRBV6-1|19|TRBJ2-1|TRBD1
CASSSVPGQGTSSYNEQFF
TGTGCCAGCAGTTCCGTCCCGGGACAGGGAACGAGCTCCTACAATGAGCAGTTCTTC
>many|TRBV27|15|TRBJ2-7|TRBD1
CASSNTGGGSYEQYF
TGTGCCAGCAGTAACACAGGGGGTGGGTCCTACGAGCAGTACTTC
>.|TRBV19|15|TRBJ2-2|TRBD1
CASSIGTGASRELFF
TGTGCCAGTAGTATTGGAACAGGGGCCTCCAGGGAGCTGTTTTTT
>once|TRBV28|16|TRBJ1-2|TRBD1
CASKNRGLLRDYGYTF
TGTGCCAGCAAGAACAGGGGGCTGCTGAGAGACTATGGCTACACCTTC
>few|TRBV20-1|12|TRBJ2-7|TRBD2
CSALDGGEEQYF
TGCAGTGCCCTGGATGGGGGGGAAGAGCAGTACTTC
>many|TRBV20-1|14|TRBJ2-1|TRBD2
CSVRAGLAGDEQFF
TGCAGTGTTAGGGCGGGGCTAGCGGGAGACGAGCAGTTCTTC
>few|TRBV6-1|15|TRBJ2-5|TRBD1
CASSQGQGPKETQYF
TGTGCCAGCAGTCAAGGACAGGGGCCAAAAGAGACCCAGTACTTC
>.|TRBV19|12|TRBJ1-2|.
CACGAETYGYTF
TGTGCCTGCGGGGCGGAAACCTATGGCTACACCTTC
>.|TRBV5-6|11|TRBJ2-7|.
CASSYGSEQYF
TGTGCCAGCAGCTATGGTAGCGAGCAGTACTTC
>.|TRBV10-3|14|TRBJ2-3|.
CAISEPQGTDTQYF
TGTGCCATCAGTGAGCCCCAGGGGACAGATACGCAGTATTTT
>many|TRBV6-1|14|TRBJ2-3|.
CASSEETSTDTQYF
TGTGCCAGCAGTGAAGAAACTAGCACAGATACGCAGTATTTT
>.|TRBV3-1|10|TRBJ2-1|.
CASSQVFAFF
TGTGCCAGCAGCCAAGTCTTTGCGTTCTTC
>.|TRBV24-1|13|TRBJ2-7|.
CATSDLQGHEQYF
TGTGCCACCAGTGATTTGCAGGGCCACGAGCAGTACTTC
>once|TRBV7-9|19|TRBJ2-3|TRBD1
CASSLPFTSGTGSTDTQYF
TGTGCCAGCAGCTTACCATTCACATCCGGGACAGGGAGCACAGATACGCAGTATTTT
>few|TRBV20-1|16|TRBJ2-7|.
CSARGMAEGTPYEQYF
TGCAGTGCTAGGGGGATGGCGGAGGGTACCCCCTACGAGCAGTACTTC
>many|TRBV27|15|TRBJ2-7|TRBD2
CASTQGTSSINEQYF
TGTGCCAGCACCCAGGGGACTAGCTCTATCAACGAGCAGTACTTC
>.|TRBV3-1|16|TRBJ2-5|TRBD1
CASSQDSRTGSETQYF
TGTGCCAGCAGCCAAGATTCCCGGACAGGGTCAGAGACCCAGTACTTC
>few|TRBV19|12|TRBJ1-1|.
CASTEVDGEAFF
TGTGCCAGTACGGAGGTAGACGGTGAAGCTTTCTTT
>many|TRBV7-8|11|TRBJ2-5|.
CASSFRETQYF
TGTGCCAGCAGCTTCAGAGAGACCCAGTACTTC
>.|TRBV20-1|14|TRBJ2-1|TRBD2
CSANLAGSYNGQFF
TGCAGTGCTAACCTAGCGGGTAGTTACAATGGGCAGTTCTTC
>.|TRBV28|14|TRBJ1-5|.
CASREGVSNQPQHF
TGTGCCAGCAGGGAAGGTGTTTCCAATCAGCCCCAGCATTTT
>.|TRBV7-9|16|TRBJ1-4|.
CASSLARGATNEKLFF
TGTGCCAGCAGCTTAGCTCGGGGAGCAACTAATGAAAAACTGTTTTTT
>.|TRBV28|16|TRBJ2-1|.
CASSSLEGSLYNEQFF
TGTGCCAGCAGTTCCCTGGAGGGATCCCTCTACAATGAGCAGTTCTTC
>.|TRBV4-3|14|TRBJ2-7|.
CASSPSAGLSEQYF
TGCGCCAGCAGCCCATCCGCGGGCCTGTCCGAGCAGTACTTC
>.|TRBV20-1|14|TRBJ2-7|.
CSARDWSGLVEQYF
TGCAGTGCTAGAGATTGGTCAGGGCTGGTAGAGCAGTACTTC
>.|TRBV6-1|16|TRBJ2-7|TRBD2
CASSPPSGSISYEQYF
TGTGCCAGCTCACCCCCTAGCGGGAGTATCTCCTACGAGCAGTACTTC
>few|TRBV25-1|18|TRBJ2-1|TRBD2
CASSEYKASGSSYNEQFF
TGTGCCAGCAGTGAATATAAGGCTAGCGGGAGCTCCTACAATGAGCAGTTCTTC
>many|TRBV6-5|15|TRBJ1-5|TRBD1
CASSYTGEGNQPQHF
TGTGCCAGCAGTTACACAGGGGAGGGCAATCAGCCCCAGCATTTT
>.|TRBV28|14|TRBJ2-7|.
CASSLADGSYEQYF
TGTGCCAGCAGTTTAGCGGATGGCTCCTACGAGCAGTACTTC
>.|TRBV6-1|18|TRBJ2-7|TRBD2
CASRPEPLLAGEKYEQYF
TGTGCCAGCAGACCGGAACCGCTCCTAGCGGGAGAGAAGTACGAGCAGTACTTC
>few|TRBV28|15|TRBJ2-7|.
CASIPRHLLTYEQYF
TGTGCCAGCATCCCCCGCCACCTTCTTACCTACGAGCAGTACTTC